One and the same sample provided the 26 T cell receptor beta chains below, sequenced in a study of blood T cell repertoires in COVID-19 (dated by TCRdb to about 2020). Libraries were built with the immunoSEQ multiplex PCR assay. TCRdb re-hosts the immuneACCESS table, in-frame sequences only. Its copies lack some clones; in the studies checked, an unresolved V gene accounts for under half of them, and the cause for the rest is not known. The sample yields some 150,000 clones; 88% were counted once. More than 2% of the sample is in the top ten clones. The source material was peripheral blood. These receptors came from a woman aged 70-85 years with acute or convalescent COVID-19.

The V call is TRBV5-6, the J call TRBJ1-6, with D unclear. From germline, CDR1 is SGHDT and CDR2 YYEEEE. This CDR3 is built from 12 residues. Trimming left V 3 bases short and J 9 bases short, with 7 bases between. The CDR3 bases are TGTGCCAGCAGCTCCGTGGCTTCACCCCTCCACTTT. Its translation is CASSSVASPLHF.

V gene TRBV5-5 combines with J gene TRBJ2-1, with TRBD1 identical over 8 bases. The V gene's germline CDR1 is SGHKS and CDR2 YYEKEE (reference sequence). Germline trimming cut 4 bases from V and 6 bases from J; bases unmatched to any gene: 3. This CDR3 has 13 residues. The CDR3 protein is CASSVDRGNEQFF. CDR3 sequence (DNA): TGTGCCAGCAGCGTTGACAGGGGCAATGAGCAGTTCTTC.

The V gene is TRBV19, the J gene TRBJ2-3; D is perhaps TRBD1 (6 bases). Between the trimmed V and J ends, which lost 5 bases and 6 bases, there was a span of 18 bases. The CDR3 spans 15 residues. Germline CDR1 reads LNHDA; CDR2 reads SQIVND (reference sequence). The CDR3 nucleotides are TGTGCCAGTAGTGGGGGACACTCCCTAGAGGATACGCAGTATTTT. Its translation: CASSGGHSLEDTQYF.

The rearrangement uses TRBV18 and TRBJ1-1; tentative D call: TRBD1 (6 bases). Between the trimmed V and J ends, which lost 2 bases and 0 bases, there was a span of 13 bases. This CDR3 spans 16 amino acids. Germline loops: CDR1 KGHSH, CDR2 LQKENI. The CDR3 reads CASSPTGNGVNTEAFF. The DNA for the CDR3 is TGTGCCAGCTCACCAACAGGGAATGGAGTGAACACTGAAGCTTTCTTT.

The CDR3 is CASSVGGRQETQYF. The CDR3 coding sequence is TGTGCCAGCAGCGTAGGTGGGAGGCAAGAGACCCAGTACTTC. This chain links TRBV9 with TRBJ2-5, with a weak D call TRBD2 (6 bases). V was pared by 0 bases and J by 2 bases, with 8 bases between. Germline loops: CDR1 SGDLS, CDR2 YYNGEE. This CDR3 spans 14 amino acids. Filled out from reference TRBV9 and TRBJ2-5, the complete variable domain reads DSGVTQTPKHLITATGQRVTLRCSPRSGDLSVYWYQQSLDQGLQFLIQYYNGEERAKGNILERFSAQQFPDLHSELNLSSLELGDSALYFCASSVGGRQETQYFGPGTRLLVL.

V is TRBV19 and J is TRBJ2-3, with 7 bases that match TRBD1. The CDR3 is made up of 16 amino acids. Germline trimming cut 4 bases from V and 1 base from J; bases unmatched to any gene: 8. Germline V lookup: CDR1 LNHDA, CDR2 SQIVND (reference sequence). The CDR3 sequence: CASSSDRVKGTDTQYF. The CDR3 DNA sequence: TGTGCCAGTAGTAGCGACAGGGTTAAGGGCACAGATACGCAGTATTTT.

This clone was seen just once. The chain combines TRBV6-6 with TRBJ1-2; perhaps TRBD1 as D (6 bases). The CDR3 loop spans 15 amino acids. Germline V gene data show CDR1 as MNHNY and CDR2 as SVGAGI (reference sequence). Deletions cut 0 bases from V and 0 bases from J, with 8 bases between. CDR3 in DNA: TGTGCCAGCAGTTACTCTACAGGGCCTAACTATGGCTACACCTTC. Encoded protein: CASSYSTGPNYGYTF.

The chain links TRBV7-2 to TRBJ2-3, with 10 bases identical to TRBD2. Germline trimming cut 3 bases from V and 6 bases from J; bases unmatched to any gene: 9. The CDR3 contains 16 residues. CDR1 SGHTA and CDR2 FQGNSA come from the germline V gene. CDR3 sequence reads: CASSFSGQAGGDTQYF. DNA of the CDR3: TGTGCCAGCAGCTTTAGCGGCCAAGCGGGGGGGGATACGCAGTATTTT.

The chain employs TRBV20-1 and TRBJ2-1; the D is unclear. The CDR3 has 15 residues. Germline loops: CDR1 DFQATT, CDR2 SNEGSKA (reference sequence). The V gene lost 3 bases and the J gene lost 0 bases, with 12 bases spanning the gap. In DNA, the CDR3 is TGCAGTGCTAGTGCCAGTAAAAGCTCCTACAATGAGCAGTTCTTC. Amino acids: CSASASKSSYNEQFF.

The chain employs TRBV19 and TRBJ2-7, with 7 positions matching TRBD2. Unmatched junction bases numbered 13, after V lost 5 bases and J lost 6 bases. This CDR3 has 15 amino acids. CDR1 and CDR2 from the germline V gene are LNHDA and SQIVND (reference sequence). CDR3 DNA sequence: TGTGCCAGTAGTCCCTCCTACACTAGCGTATCCGAGCAGTACGTC. As protein: CASSPSYTSVSEQYV.

V and J are TRBV19 and TRBJ1-5; 7 bases are shared with TRBD1. J was trimmed by 9 bases and V by 5 bases; bases with no gene match: 7. The CDR3 covers 13 residues. Germline V gene sequence: CDR1 LNHDA, CDR2 SQIVND (reference sequence). The CDR3 sequence: CASSRQGRGPQHF. The CDR3, as DNA: TGTGCCAGTAGTCGACAGGGCCGGGGGCCCCAGCATTTT.

This chain uses TRBV9 with TRBJ1-2; 10 bases match TRBD1. In germline, CDR1 is SGDLS, CDR2 YYNGEE. The junction had 3 bases not matched to a gene; V was cut back by 0 bases and J by 4 bases. This CDR3 spans 15 amino acids. CDR3 DNA sequence: TGTGCCAGCAGCGTAGGACAGGGGGCGATCTATGGCTACACCTTC. Encoded protein: CASSVGQGAIYGYTF.

The CDR3 sequence: CASSPLGGLTEAFF. In DNA form, the CDR3 reads TGTGCCAGCAGCCCGTTGGGAGGGTTGACTGAAGCTTTCTTT. The gene calls are TRBV7-8 and TRBJ1-1, with no clear D. Trimming left V 5 bases short and J 5 bases short, with 15 bases between. The CDR3 runs to 14 residues. Germline V gene lookup returns CDR1 SGHVS and CDR2 FQNEAQ.

This clone was counted a few times. The chain combines TRBV19 with TRBJ1-2; D is ambiguous. Germline assignment: CDR1 LNHDA and CDR2 SQIVND (reference sequence). This CDR3 has 15 residues. The V gene lost 4 bases and the J gene lost 2 bases, with 14 bases spanning the gap. CDR3 amino acids: CASSKSRTENYGYTF. In nucleotides, the CDR3 is TGTGCCAGTAGTAAATCACGTACCGAGAACTATGGCTACACCTTC.

The gene calls are TRBV28 and TRBJ1-4; D ambiguous. Looked up from germline, CDR1 is MDHEN and CDR2 is SYDVKM. The CDR3 runs 16 residues. The V gene lost 1 base and the J gene lost 8 bases, with 17 bases spanning the gap. The CDR3 here is CASSLFFGEFNEKLFF. As DNA, the CDR3 is TGTGCCAGCAGTTTATTTTTTGGGGAGTTTAACGAAAAACTGTTTTTT.

V usage is TRBV6-2 or TRBV6-3 and J usage is TRBJ1-5; no firm D call. This CDR3 contains 14 residues. Trimming removed 6 bases at V and 6 bases at J, with 15 bases between. From germline, CDR1 is MNHEY and CDR2 SVGEGT. Written as DNA, the CDR3 is TGTGCCAGCAGCCCCCCGCAGTACGCTCAGCCCCAGCATTTT. It encodes CASSPPQYAQPQHF.

V and J are TRBV9 and TRBJ2-7; D unclear. This CDR3 is built from 13 residues. V lost 0 bases, J lost 4 bases, and 8 bases lay in between. Germline CDR1 is SGDLS and CDR2 is YYNGEE. The CDR3 coding sequence is TGTGCCAGCAGCGTAGATTTGAGTTACGAGCAGTACTTC. It yields the protein CASSVDLSYEQYF.

V and J are TRBV19 and TRBJ1-6; possible D gene TRBD1, 5 bases. This CDR3 is built from 15 residues. V dropped 7 bases and J dropped 7 bases, with 17 bases sitting between them. CDR1 and CDR2 from the germline V gene are LNHDA and SQIVND (reference sequence). As DNA, the CDR3 is TGTGCCAGTAAGTCCAGGGAGGGTGTCAATTCACCCCTCCACTTT. Translation: CASKSREGVNSPLHF.

The rearrangement joins TRBV28 to TRBJ1-6; D gene uncertain. Germline assignment: CDR1 MDHEN and CDR2 SYDVKM. CDR3 size: 16 residues. The V end lost 3 bases, the J end lost 5 bases, and 14 bases lay between the germline ends. CDR3 in DNA: TGTGCCAGCAGTTTTAAGAGCGTCTCTGATAATTCACCCCTCCACTTT. Residues: CASSFKSVSDNSPLHF.

V is TRBV5-4 and J is TRBJ2-1, with 10 bases identical to TRBD1. There are 15 residues in the CDR3. V shed 4 bases, J shed 8 bases, and the junction held 9 bases outside the gene matches. The germline gives CDR1 SGHNT, CDR2 YYREEE (reference sequence). CDR3 loop: CASSRLGQGGDEQFF. The CDR3 DNA is TGTGCCAGCAGCCGTTTAGGACAGGGGGGGGATGAGCAGTTCTTC.

With regard to this clone: The sample holds other DNA sequences that translate to the same CDR3. The chain couples TRBV6-5 to TRBJ1-1; 7 nucleotides agree with TRBD1. V shed 2 bases, J shed 3 bases, and the junction held 3 bases outside the gene matches. The CDR3 sequence is 14 residues long. CDR1 MNHEY and CDR2 SVGAGI come from the germline V gene. The CDR3 loop reads CASSYEGADTEAFF. The CDR3 DNA follows: TGTGCCAGCAGTTACGAGGGGGCTGACACTGAAGCTTTCTTT.

The chain combines TRBV5-1 with TRBJ2-7, with 11 bases that match TRBD1. CDR1 and CDR2 (germline): SGHRS, YFSETQ. The CDR3 is 16 residues long. Losses at the gene ends were 6 bases for V and 8 bases for J; bases not matched to a gene: 16. CDR3 protein: CASTPRTGGEQRKQYF. CDR3 nucleotide sequence: TGCGCCAGCACCCCAAGGACAGGGGGCGAACAGCGCAAGCAGTACTTC.

This sequence joins TRBV28 and TRBJ2-7; 7 bases line up with TRBD1. J gave up 2 bases and V 6 bases, and 10 bases lay outside the gene matches. Germline assignment: CDR1 MDHEN and CDR2 SYDVKM. There are 15 residues in the CDR3. This chain's CDR3 is CASSPVTGMTYEQYV. The CDR3 DNA reads TGTGCCAGCAGCCCAGTGACAGGGATGACCTACGAGCAGTACGTC.

The gene calls are TRBV6-2 or TRBV6-3 and TRBJ1-5; D gene unclear. V was pared by 2 bases and J by 0 bases, with 8 bases between. CDR1 MNHEY and CDR2 SVGEGT come from the germline V gene. This CDR3 contains 15 residues. The CDR3 protein is CASSYERPSNQPQHF. CDR3 nucleotides: TGTGCCAGCAGTTACGAGAGGCCTAGCAATCAGCCCCAGCATTTT.

This clone was seen only once. It is unclear where the CDR3 begins or ends on the DNA, so no DNA is shown, and the CDR3 is as TCRdb lists it. The CDR3: CASSKVGGGNTEAFF. J is TRBJ1-1 and V is TRBV21-1. TRBV21-1 is a pseudogene. The CDR3 numbers 15 amino acids, ends counted.

CDR3 region: CAWVGGRDTQYF. The CDR3 nucleotides are TGTGCCTGGGTCGGGGGAAGGGATACGCAGTATTTT. The rearrangement uses TRBV30 and TRBJ2-3, with D possibly TRBD2 on 6 matching bases. The CDR3 runs 12 residues. Trimming removed 5 bases at V and 6 bases at J, with 12 bases between. Germline CDR1 GTSNPN, CDR2 SVGIG (reference sequence).